Here is one T cell receptor (beta chain) with its context. There is no known antigen for this receptor. No much larger clone is present one base from it, and per-base qualities are unavailable. The sample belongs to a study of T cell repertoires in cytomegalovirus infection (dated by TCRdb to between 2018 and 2021). About the study as a whole: Donor HLA type was relevant to the analysis, as public TCR beta signatures indicated carriage of CMV infection together with the matching HLA type. The study at large found these results: Carriers of CMV infection plus the relevant HLA type were discriminated by the cumulative frequency of public TCR beta family members in the study cohort and in an independent roughly 370-donor cohort. The ex vivo response was dominated by HLA-C-restricted CMV-specific TCR beta clonotypes, which also provided the single most frequent clonotype in two of eight donors.

Sequencing took place on an Illumina HiSeq 1500. TCRdb handled the public reads itself, with Q25 trimming in fastp and clone calling in MiXCR, and kept productive beta chains. Each record represents a unique CDR3 protein, reported with the most common genes and DNA among its rows. A total of nearly 650,000 distinct CDR3 sequences appear in this sample, 20% to 25% of them only once. In total, the top ten clones hold 8% of the sample. This sequence originates from a human donor in good health (CMV status not recorded). Some clones in this sample may be carry-over from other donors' samples. Material: CD8+ T cells from PBMCs.

The base sequence is TGTGCCAGCAGTCAATGGACAGGGGGAGACACTGAAGCTTTCTTT. Its coded protein is CASSQWTGGDTEAFF. Recombination linked TRBV28 to TRBJ1-1; TRBD1 aligns with 10 central bases. CDR1 and CDR2, per the germline V gene, are MDHEN and SYDVKM. From V the trimming removes 5 bases and from J it removes 3 bases, while the gene matches leave 6 bases of the junction unaccounted for. Reading from cysteine to phenylalanine, the CDR3 counts 15 amino acids. The retained sequence is limited to the CDR3, 45 bases, with the frame set at the first base.